Listed here is a single TCR beta chain. The sample belongs to a study of blood T cell repertoires in COVID-19. Overall study: Acute and convalescent COVID-19 specimens originated in the United States, Italy and Spain.

The V gene lost 8 bases and the J gene lost 0 bases, with 13 bases spanning the gap. Germline CDR1 is MDHEN and CDR2 is SYDVKM. This CDR3 comprises 15 residues. As processed by the authors: How many nucleated cells were present was estimated from reference gene primer amplification. Libraries were prepared by immunoSEQ multiplex PCR; TCRdb keeps only in-frame clonotypes and omits some of them. D and trimming were read from the DNA, whereas the V and J calls and clone size are those reported in that table. The sample comprises some 16,000 clones, approximately 90% of which are singletons, and less than 15% rests with the top ten.

Sequences were obtained from peripheral blood. The clonotype comes from a human donor in a cohort sampled during active COVID-19. The chain uses TRBV28 and TRBJ1-4; D is undetermined. The CDR3 region is CASVLGVATNEKLFF. DNA of the CDR3: TGTGCCAGCGTCCTGGGAGTTGCAACTAATGAAAAACTGTTTTTT.